This T cell receptor (beta chain) was obtained from a study of T cell responses to AZD1222 COVID-19 vaccine. Assay: immunoSEQ multiplex PCR; the TCRdb copy retains only in-frame clones and omits some. Among some 89,000 clones listed, approximately 89% were seen once. The CDR3 runs 15 residues. V lost 3 bases and J 7 bases, leaving 16 bases between the germline ends. CDR1 is LNHDA and CDR2 is SQIVND in the germline V gene (reference sequence). Sequencing was performed on peripheral blood, taken on day 0 of AZD1222 vaccination. This chain connects TRBV19 to TRBJ2-1; TRBD1 might be the D (6 bases). The TCR comes from an adult in good health. Written as DNA, the CDR3 is TGTGCCAGTAGTATTCGGGACACTACATGGAATGAGCAGTTCTTC. It codes for CASSIRDTTWNEQFF.